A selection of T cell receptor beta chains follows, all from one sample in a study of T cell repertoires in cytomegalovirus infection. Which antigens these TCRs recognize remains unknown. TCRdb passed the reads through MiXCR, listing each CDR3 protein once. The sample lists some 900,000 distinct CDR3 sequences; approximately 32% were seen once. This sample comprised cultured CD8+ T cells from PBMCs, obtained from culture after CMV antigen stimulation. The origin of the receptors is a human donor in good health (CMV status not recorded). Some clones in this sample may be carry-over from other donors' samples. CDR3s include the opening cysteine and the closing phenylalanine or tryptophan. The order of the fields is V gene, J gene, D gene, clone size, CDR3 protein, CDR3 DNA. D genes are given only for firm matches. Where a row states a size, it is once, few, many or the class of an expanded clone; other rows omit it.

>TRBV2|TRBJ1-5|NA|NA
CASSEAGLNQPQHF
TGTGCCAGCAGTGAAGCAGGCCTAAATCAGCCCCAGCATTTT
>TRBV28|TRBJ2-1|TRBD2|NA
CASSLRAGVGYNEQFF
TGTGCCAGCAGTTTACGAGCGGGGGTAGGTTACAATGAGCAGTTCTTC
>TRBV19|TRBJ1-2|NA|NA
CASSRREPFFYGYTF
TGTGCCAGTAGTCGGAGGGAGCCCTTTTTCTATGGCTACACCTTC
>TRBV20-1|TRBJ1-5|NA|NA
CSAREGWGDQPQHF
TGCAGTGCTAGAGAAGGGTGGGGTGATCAGCCCCAGCATTTT
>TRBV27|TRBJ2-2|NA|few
CASRVLGDGELFF
TGTGCCAGCAGAGTCTTGGGGGACGGGGAGCTGTTTTTT
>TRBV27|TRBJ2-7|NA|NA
CASSRVSTYEQYF
TGTGCCAGCAGTCGAGTCTCCACCTACGAGCAGTACTTC
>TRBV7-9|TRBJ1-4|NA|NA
CASSLEGWGEKLFF
TGTGCCAGCTCGCTCGAGGGATGGGGGGAAAAACTGTTTTTT
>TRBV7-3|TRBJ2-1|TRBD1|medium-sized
CASSFTGGPYNEQFF
TGTGCCAGCAGCTTCACAGGGGGCCCCTACAATGAGCAGTTCTTC
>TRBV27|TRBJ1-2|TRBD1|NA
CASSIVGTGANYGYTF
TGTGCCAGCAGCATCGTCGGGACAGGAGCTAACTATGGCTACACCTTC
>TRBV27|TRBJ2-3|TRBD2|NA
CASSLTGTSGGRTDTQYF
TGTGCCAGCAGTTTAACCGGGACTAGCGGGGGGCGCACAGATACGCAGTATTTT
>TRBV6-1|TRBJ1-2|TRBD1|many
CASSENRGPPNYGYTF
TGTGCCAGCAGTGAAAACAGGGGTCCGCCCAACTATGGCTACACCTTC
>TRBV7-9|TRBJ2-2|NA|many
CASSLYGELFF
TGTGCCAGCAGCTTATACGGGGAGCTGTTTTTT
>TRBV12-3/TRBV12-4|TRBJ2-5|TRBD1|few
CASSPRTGGGGTQYF
TGTGCCAGCAGTCCCCGGACAGGGGGCGGCGGGACCCAGTACTTC
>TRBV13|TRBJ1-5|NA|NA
CASSLGTSSNQPQHF
TGTGCCAGCAGCTTAGGGACATCTAGCAATCAGCCCCAGCATTTT
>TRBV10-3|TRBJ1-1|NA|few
CAISAGRPNTEAFF
TGTGCCATCAGTGCGGGCAGGCCGAACACTGAAGCTTTCTTT
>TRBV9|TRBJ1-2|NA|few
CASSSPLGLFYTF
TGTGCCAGCAGCTCCCCCCTCGGACTATTCTACACCTTC
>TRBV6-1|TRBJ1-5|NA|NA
CASSERSQPQHF
TGTGCCAGCAGTGAGAGGAGCCAGCCCCAGCATTTT
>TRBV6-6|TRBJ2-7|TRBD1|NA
CASSYSRDRVLKQYF
TGTGCCAGCAGTTACTCCAGGGACAGGGTATTAAAGCAGTACTTC
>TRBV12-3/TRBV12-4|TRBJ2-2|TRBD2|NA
CASSLAPGSGGYTGELFF
TGTGCCAGCAGTTTAGCCCCGGGGAGCGGGGGGTACACCGGGGAGCTGTTTTTT
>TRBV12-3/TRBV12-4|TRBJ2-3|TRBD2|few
CASSFRLAGGPEGDTQYF
TGTGCCAGCAGTTTTCGGCTAGCGGGGGGCCCAGAGGGGGATACGCAGTATTTT
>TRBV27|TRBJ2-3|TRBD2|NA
CASSPFSGVGTDTQYF
TGTGCCAGCAGTCCGTTTAGCGGGGTTGGCACAGATACGCAGTATTTT
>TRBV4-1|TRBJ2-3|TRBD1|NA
CASSQDLGGTGGWAGFTDTQYF
TGTGCCAGCAGCCAAGATTTGGGGGGGACAGGGGGCTGGGCGGGGTTCACAGATACGCAGTATTTT
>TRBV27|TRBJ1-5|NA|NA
CASSLAQVNQPQHF
TGTGCCAGCAGTTTAGCACAGGTCAATCAGCCCCAGCATTTT
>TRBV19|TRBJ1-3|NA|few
CASSPSGPWEYGNTIYF
TGTGCCAGTAGTCCCTCCGGGCCCTGGGAGTATGGAAACACCATATATTTT
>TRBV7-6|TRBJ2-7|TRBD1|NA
CASSPRQGALFYEQYF
TGTGCCAGCAGCCCGCGACAGGGGGCGCTTTTCTACGAGCAGTACTTC
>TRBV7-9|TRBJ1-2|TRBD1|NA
CASGLEGGQGYGYTF
TGTGCCAGCGGCTTAGAGGGGGGACAGGGCTATGGCTACACCTTC
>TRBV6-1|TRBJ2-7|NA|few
CASATGDRYEQYF
TGTGCCAGCGCCACTGGGGACCGATACGAGCAGTACTTC
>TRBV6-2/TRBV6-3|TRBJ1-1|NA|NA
CASSRTVYTEAFF
TGTGCCAGCAGCCGGACAGTCTACACTGAAGCTTTCTTT
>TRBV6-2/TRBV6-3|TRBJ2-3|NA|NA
CASSYTNWGDTQYF
TGTGCCAGCAGTTACACCAACTGGGGGGATACGCAGTATTTT
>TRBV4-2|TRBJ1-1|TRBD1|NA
CASSQDPGQMNTEAFF
TGTGCCAGCAGCCAAGATCCGGGACAGATGAACACTGAAGCTTTCTTT
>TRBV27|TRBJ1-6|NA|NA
CASSLQAENSPLHF
TGTGCCAGCAGTTTACAGGCGGAGAATTCACCCCTCCACTTT
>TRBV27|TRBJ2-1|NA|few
CASSLLLGVDNEQFF
TGTGCCAGCAGTTTATTGCTGGGGGTGGACAATGAGCAGTTCTTC
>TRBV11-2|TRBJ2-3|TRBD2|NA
CASSFGLAGGRADTQYF
TGTGCCAGCAGCTTTGGACTAGCGGGGGGGAGGGCAGATACGCAGTATTTT
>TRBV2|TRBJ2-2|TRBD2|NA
CASSRTSGGSNTGELFF
TGTGCCAGCAGTAGGACTAGCGGGGGGTCGAACACCGGGGAGCTGTTTTTT
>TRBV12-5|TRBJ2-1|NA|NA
CASGLVVREQFF
TGTGCTAGTGGTTTGGTAGTGCGGGAGCAGTTCTTC
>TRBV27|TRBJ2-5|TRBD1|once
CPSSLYQGAGETQYF
TGTCCCAGCAGTTTATACCAGGGGGCGGGAGAGACCCAGTACTTC
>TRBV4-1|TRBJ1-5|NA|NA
CASSQATAGGNQPQHF
TGCGCCAGCAGCCAAGCGACAGCAGGGGGCAATCAGCCCCAGCATTTT